These 32 T cell receptor beta chains were all obtained from the same sample, sequenced in a study of blood T cell repertoires in COVID-19. Clones were sequenced by immunoSEQ multiplex PCR, and TCRdb holds only the in-frame ones, with some missing. The sample records about 73,000 clones, about 80% being singletons. The specimen sequenced was peripheral blood. The receptors shown here come from a human donor in a cohort sampled during active COVID-19.

The chain has TRBV4-1 and TRBJ1-1, with 7 bases aligning to TRBD1. CDR1 MGHRA and CDR2 YSYEKL come from the germline V gene. V dropped 4 bases and J dropped 5; count of bases not matched to a gene: 7. The CDR3 contains 14 residues. This chain's CDR3 is CASSRGGGHTEAFF. CDR3 nucleotides: TGCGCCAGCAGCCGCGGAGGGGGCCATACTGAAGCTTTCTTT.

The chain recombines TRBV3-1 (or the pseudogene TRBV3-2) with TRBJ2-2, with 7 bases that match TRBD2. V shed 4 bases, J shed 1 base, and the junction held 6 bases outside the gene matches. CDR1 is LGHDT and CDR2 is YNNKEL in the germline V gene (reference sequence). CDR3 length equals 16 residues. The CDR3 nucleotides read TGTGCCAGCAGCCCAATGGGAGGGCAGAACACCGGGGAGCTGTTTTTT. This translates into CASSPMGGQNTGELFF.

The chain couples TRBV7-2 to TRBJ2-1, with D perhaps matching TRBD1 (5 bases). Germline values: CDR1 SGHTA, CDR2 FQGNSA. This CDR3 has 15 residues. V was trimmed by 5 bases and J by 6 bases, leaving 17 bases between them. CDR3 bases: TGTGCCAGCAGCCTCACAGGTCTGGTAGGCAATGAGCAGTTCTTC. It codes for CASSLTGLVGNEQFF.

The V gene is TRBV5-4, the J gene TRBJ2-5, with D uncertain. Per the germline V gene, CDR1 is SGHNT and CDR2 is YYREEE (reference sequence). The CDR3 contains 13 residues. V was trimmed by 0 bases and J by 4 bases, leaving 7 bases between them. The CDR3 sequence: CASSLDGGETQYF. CDR3 nucleotide sequence: TGTGCCAGCAGCTTGGATGGCGGAGAGACCCAGTACTTC.

The rearrangement joins TRBV4-1 to TRBJ1-5, with D maybe TRBD1 (6 bases). CDR1 is MGHRA and CDR2 is YSYEKL in the germline V gene. The V end lost 4 bases, the J end lost 4 bases, and 23 bases lay between the germline ends. This CDR3 is built from 18 residues. CDR3 sequence reads: CASSRRGGSDSPNQPQHF. In nucleotides, the CDR3 is TGCGCCAGCAGCCGCAGAGGCGGGTCGGACAGCCCGAATCAGCCCCAGCATTTT.

The rearrangement uses TRBV6-1 and TRBJ1-2; D is uncertain. The CDR3 totals 16 residues. CDR1 MNHNS and CDR2 SASEGT come from the germline V gene. The V gene lost 2 bases and the J gene lost 0 bases, with 13 bases spanning the gap. The CDR3 here is CASSESSSVANYGYTF. The CDR3 DNA reads TGTGCCAGCAGTGAATCATCCAGCGTGGCTAACTATGGCTACACCTTC.

This sequence joins TRBV7-9 and TRBJ2-2; 9 bases agree with TRBD2. The CDR3 loop spans 16 amino acids. Germline V CDR1 and CDR2: SEHNR, FQNEAQ (reference sequence). The V segment lost 5 bases and the J segment 6 bases; nucleotides outside the gene matches: 10. In nucleotides, the CDR3 is TGTGCCAGCAGCCCAACCGGGACTAGCAGGGCCGGGGAGCTGTTTTTT. Protein sequence: CASSPTGTSRAGELFF.

This chain links TRBV4-1 with TRBJ2-3; TRBD2 agrees at 9 bases. The V and J ends lost 0 bases and 4 bases, in that order; junction bases with no gene match: 5. CDR3 length equals 16 residues. Germline V CDR1 and CDR2: MGHRA, YSYEKL. The CDR3 coding sequence is TGCGCCAGCAGCCAAGATCCAGCGGGGGGTTCAGATACGCAGTATTTT. This translates into CASSQDPAGGSDTQYF.

This clone was found once. This chain uses TRBV7-2 with TRBJ2-5, with 12 nucleotides matching TRBD2. With V trimmed by 1 base and J by 3 bases, 6 bases remained unmatched. Germline assignment: CDR1 SGHTA and CDR2 FQGNSA. The CDR3 loop spans 17 amino acids. The CDR3 bases are TGTGCCAGCAGCTTAGTTTGGCTAGCGGGGGGGAAAGAGACCCAGTACTTC. This encodes CASSLVWLAGGKETQYF. Drawing the rest from reference TRBV7-2 and TRBJ2-5, the complete variable domain is GAGVSQSPSNKVTEKGKDVELRCDPISGHTALYWYRQSLGQGLEFLIYFQGNSAPDKSGLPSDRFSAERTGGSVSTLTIQRTQQEDSAVYLCASSLVWLAGGKETQYFGPGTRLLVL.

This clone has just a few counts. The chain joins TRBV7-9 to TRBJ2-2, with D maybe TRBD2 (6 bases). V dropped 8 bases and J dropped 4 bases, with 14 bases sitting between them. The CDR3 runs 14 residues. The germline V gene encodes CDR1 SEHNR and CDR2 FQNEAQ (reference sequence). The chain's CDR3 is CASFRTEGTGELFF. The CDR3 DNA sequence: TGTGCCAGCTTTCGGACGGAGGGCACCGGGGAGCTGTTTTTT.

The V call is TRBV20-1, the J call TRBJ2-7; the D gene is possibly TRBD1 (6 bases). Between the trimmed V and J ends, which lost 3 bases and 2 bases, there was a span of 17 bases. This CDR3 has 15 residues. Germline V gene data show CDR1 as DFQATT and CDR2 as SNEGSKA (reference sequence). The CDR3 loop is CSASPPQGSAYEQYF. In DNA form, the CDR3 reads TGCAGTGCTAGTCCCCCACAGGGTTCTGCCTACGAGCAGTACTTC.

The chain has TRBV15 and TRBJ1-1; 7 nucleotides agree with TRBD1. Germline CDR1 is LNHNV and CDR2 is YYDKDF (reference sequence). After removal of 8 bases from V and 1 base from J, the junction contained 13 bases not matched to a gene. The CDR3 contains 16 residues. The CDR3 protein is CATSSEGAGGNTEAFF. CDR3 coding DNA: TGTGCCACCTCCAGCGAGGGGGCCGGGGGGAACACTGAAGCTTTCTTT.

The V call is TRBV18, the J call TRBJ2-7; 9 nucleotides agree with TRBD2. The germline gives CDR1 KGHSH, CDR2 LQKENI. With V trimmed by 6 bases and J by 0 bases, 9 bases remained unmatched. The CDR3 loop spans 16 amino acids. The chain's CDR3 is CASSGRLAASSYEQYF. As DNA, the CDR3 is TGTGCCAGCTCGGGACGACTAGCGGCCAGCTCCTACGAGCAGTACTTC.

The chain is built from TRBV5-1 and TRBJ1-3, with D hard to call. The CDR3 consists of 14 residues. Germline V gene sequence: CDR1 SGHRS, CDR2 YFSETQ. Between the trimmed V and J ends, which lost 0 bases and 1 base, there was a span of 5 bases. CDR3 protein: CASSLGRSGNTIYF. In nucleotides, the CDR3 is TGCGCCAGCAGCTTGGGGCGGTCTGGAAACACCATATATTTT.

The chain recombines TRBV3-1 (or the pseudogene TRBV3-2) with TRBJ2-7; 8 positions agree with TRBD1. V lost 4 bases to trimming and J lost 1 base; unmatched junction nucleotides: 6. The CDR3 totals 15 residues. Per the germline V gene, CDR1 is LGHDT and CDR2 is YNNKEL (reference sequence). The CDR3, as DNA: TGTGCCAGCAGCCGCGACGGGACAGGATCCTACGAGCAGTACTTC. As protein: CASSRDGTGSYEQYF.

This clone showed up just once. The rearrangement joins TRBV2 to TRBJ2-7, with a possible D match to TRBD2 (5 bases). The V end was cut by 6 bases, the J end by 8 bases, with 20 bases between. In germline, CDR1 is SNHLY, CDR2 FYNNEI. The CDR3 totals 14 residues. CDR3 nucleotide sequence: TGTGCCAGCAGAGTGGACTCTACCGAGGGCAAGCAGTACTTC. This encodes CASRVDSTEGKQYF.

This chain links TRBV12-3 or TRBV12-4 with TRBJ1-3; D remains ambiguous. Deletions cut 10 bases from V and 2 bases from J, with 12 bases between. The CDR3 sequence is 13 residues long. This CDR3 is CAIERVAGNTIYF. The CDR3 DNA sequence: TGTGCCATCGAGCGGGTGGCTGGAAACACCATATATTTT.

V and J are TRBV6-1 and TRBJ1-5; a weak D match, TRBD1 (5 bases). Trimming took off 1 base at V and 4 bases at J, with 14 bases between the two ends. CDR3 size: 16 residues. CDR1 MNHNS and CDR2 SASEGT come from the germline V gene. The CDR3 is CASSEGRARGNQPQHF. DNA of the CDR3: TGTGCCAGCAGTGAAGGCAGGGCAAGGGGTAATCAGCCCCAGCATTTT.

V and J are TRBV19 and TRBJ2-2, with D possibly TRBD1 on 5 matching bases. This CDR3 has 14 amino acids. In germline, CDR1 is LNHDA, CDR2 SQIVND (reference sequence). V lost 7 bases and J 0 bases, leaving 9 bases between the germline ends. The CDR3 loop is CASIGRANTGELFF. For the CDR3, the DNA is TGTGCCAGTATCGGCAGGGCGAACACCGGGGAGCTGTTTTTT.

The rearrangement links TRBV2 to TRBJ1-5, with no clear D. Germline lookup yields CDR1 SNHLY and CDR2 FYNNEI. V was shortened by 8 bases and J by 3 bases, with 17 bases between the two germline ends. The CDR3 spans 15 residues. The CDR3 nucleotides read TGTGCCAGCGGTTATTCTAACAGAGCCAATCAGCCCCAGCATTTT. Amino acids: CASGYSNRANQPQHF. Combining the CDR3 with reference TRBV2 and TRBJ1-5 gives the whole variable domain EPEVTQTPSHQVTQMGQEVILRCVPISNHLYFYWYRQILGQKVEFLVSFYNNEISEKSEIFDDQFSVERPDGSNFTLKIRSTKLEDSAMYFCASGYSNRANQPQHFGDGTRLSIL.

This chain links TRBV7-7 with TRBJ2-5; TRBD2 agrees at 13 bases. Germline CDR1 and CDR2: SSHAT and FNYEAQ (reference sequence). The V gene end was trimmed by 5 bases and the J gene end by 1 base; junction bases not matched to a gene: 4. This CDR3 contains 16 residues. In DNA, the CDR3 is TGTGCCAGCAGCCCCGGACTAGCGGGGGTCCAAGAGACCCAGTACTTC. Translation gives CASSPGLAGVQETQYF.

This rearrangement joins TRBV5-4 to TRBJ2-5, with TRBD1 as a possible D gene (7 bases). The CDR3 is 16 residues long. CDR1 is SGHNT and CDR2 is YYREEE in the germline V gene (reference sequence). Trimming left V 2 bases short and J 5 bases short, with 19 bases between. The CDR3 DNA sequence: TGTGCCAGCAGCTTTTACAGGGGATCGGGGGTGGAGACCCAGTACTTC. Translation: CASSFYRGSGVETQYF.

This clone was seen more than once but under ten times. V usage is TRBV7-9 and J usage is TRBJ2-1; TRBD1 aligns across 9 bases. This CDR3 is 15 amino acids long. Losses at the gene ends were 5 bases for V and 6 bases for J; bases not matched to a gene: 8. From germline, CDR1 is SEHNR and CDR2 FQNEAQ (reference sequence). In nucleotides, the CDR3 is TGTGCCAGCAGCCCCGGGACAGGGCTGGCCAATGAGCAGTTCTTC. Translating gives CASSPGTGLANEQFF.

This clone was found a few times. The chain carries TRBV5-1 and TRBJ2-1; TRBD1 agrees at 12 bases. The V segment lost 5 bases and the J segment 2 bases; nucleotides outside the gene matches: 8. CDR1 and CDR2 (germline): SGHRS, YFSETQ. This CDR3 contains 17 residues. DNA for the CDR3: TGCGCCAGCAGTGGGACAGGGGGCCTTTTAACCTACAATGAGCAGTTCTTC. Residues: CASSGTGGLLTYNEQFF.

The V call is TRBV7-2, the J call TRBJ1-1; D possibly corresponds to TRBD1 (5 bases). This CDR3 contains 13 residues. The germline CDR1 and CDR2 sequences are SGHTA and FQGNSA. Trimming left V 0 bases short and J 6 bases short, with 8 bases between. CDR3 amino acids: CASSLAAGPEAFF. The CDR3 DNA is TGTGCCAGCAGCTTAGCCGCAGGGCCTGAAGCTTTCTTT.

The chain links TRBV24-1 to TRBJ2-7; 8 nucleotides line up with TRBD1. CDR3 length equals 15 residues. Losses at the gene ends were 3 bases for V and 5 bases for J; bases not matched to a gene: 8. CDR1 is KGHDR and CDR2 is SFDVKD in the germline V gene. This chain's CDR3 is CATSDRTGSVNEQYF. CDR3 sequence (DNA): TGTGCCACCAGTGATCGGACAGGGAGCGTGAACGAGCAGTACTTC.

The rearrangement links TRBV9 to TRBJ2-3; D possibly corresponds to TRBD2 (5 bases). The CDR3 sequence is 12 residues long. Trimming left V 3 bases short and J 3 bases short, with 5 bases between. Germline CDR1 SGDLS, CDR2 YYNGEE. For the CDR3, the DNA is TGTGCCAGCAGCGGAGGGACAGATACGCAGTATTTT. Encoded protein: CASSGGTDTQYF. Full variable domain (missing parts from reference TRBV9 and TRBJ2-3): DSGVTQTPKHLITATGQRVTLRCSPRSGDLSVYWYQQSLDQGLQFLIQYYNGEERAKGNILERFSAQQFPDLHSELNLSSLELGDSALYFCASSGGTDTQYFGPGTRLTVL.

The V call is TRBV10-3, the J call TRBJ1-5; no firm D call. The CDR3 consists of 14 residues. Germline values: CDR1 ENHRY, CDR2 SYGVKD. Deletions cut 3 bases from V and 2 bases from J, with 8 bases between. CDR3: CAISDGRGNQPQHF. CDR3 nucleotide sequence: TGTGCCATCAGTGACGGGAGGGGCAATCAGCCCCAGCATTTT.

The chain combines TRBV6-2 or TRBV6-3 with TRBJ2-2; TRBD1 is a possible D gene (6 bases). This CDR3 has 15 amino acids. Germline V gives CDR1 MNHEY, CDR2 SVGEGT. Trimming pared 6 bases from V and 2 bases from J, leaving 13 bases between. This CDR3 is CASSSYRDNTGELFF. The CDR3, as DNA: TGTGCCAGCAGCAGCTACAGGGATAACACCGGGGAGCTGTTTTTT.

This chain joins TRBV6-6 and TRBJ2-6; 8 bases map to TRBD1. V shed 5 bases, J shed 2 bases, and the junction held 8 bases outside the gene matches. The CDR3 consists of 17 residues. Germline V gene lookup returns CDR1 MNHNY and CDR2 SVGAGI (reference sequence). In DNA form, the CDR3 reads TGTGCCAGCAGTCCAGTCGCAGGGGGCGCTGGGGCCAACGTCCTGACTTTC. Its translation is CASSPVAGGAGANVLTF.

The rearrangement links TRBV2 to TRBJ2-7; 7 nucleotides align to TRBD1. Germline assignment: CDR1 SNHLY and CDR2 FYNNEI. V gave up 6 bases and J gave up 12 bases; unmatched junction bases: 8. The CDR3 runs 11 residues. The DNA of the CDR3 is TGTGCCAGCAGCACAGGGGTAACCGCGTACTTC. This sequence encodes CASSTGVTAYF.

This sequence joins TRBV9 and TRBJ2-5; 7 nucleotides match TRBD2. The CDR3 sequence is 14 residues long. Germline V CDR1 and CDR2: SGDLS, YYNGEE. J gave up 3 bases and V 2 bases, and 4 bases lay outside the gene matches. CDR3 amino acids: CASSVNLAEETQYF. The CDR3 nucleotides are TGTGCCAGCAGCGTGAACCTAGCGGAAGAGACCCAGTACTTC.